The 23 T cell receptor beta chains presented below share a single source sample, sequenced in a study of blood T cell repertoires in COVID-19. The assay was immunoSEQ multiplex PCR, and TCRdb's table has in-frame clones only and misses some. The sample carries just over 300,000 clones, roughly 87% recorded once. Material: peripheral blood. The origin of the receptors is a man younger than 35 with active or convalescent COVID-19.

This clone was counted between two and nine times. CDR3 amino acids: CASSLGTATDTQYF. In DNA, the CDR3 is TGTGCCAGCAGTTTAGGAACAGCCACAGATACGCAGTATTTT. The chain employs TRBV28 and TRBJ2-3; no clear D. Germline V gene data show CDR1 as MDHEN and CDR2 as SYDVKM. The CDR3 runs 14 residues. V dropped 2 bases and J dropped 2 bases, with 8 bases sitting between them.

The CDR3 spells CASSPPSGQLQTQYF. DNA for the CDR3: TGTGCCAGCTCACCACCCTCAGGACAATTACAGACCCAGTACTTC. The rearrangement uses TRBV18 and TRBJ2-5, with D tentatively TRBD1 (5 bases). The CDR3 length is 15 residues. V was trimmed by 0 bases and J by 6 bases, leaving 14 bases between them. Germline values: CDR1 KGHSH, CDR2 LQKENI.

This clone occurred a few times. A much bigger clone sits one base away, suggesting this may be a read error. CDR3 region: CASSDGGATDTQYF. CDR3 coding DNA: TGTGCCAGCAGTGACGGGGGGGCCACAGATACGCAGTATTTT. V usage is TRBV6-1 and J usage is TRBJ2-3; 8 bases match TRBD2. The CDR3 sequence is 14 residues long. In germline, CDR1 is MNHNS, CDR2 SASEGT. V lost 3 bases, J lost 2 bases, and 1 base stayed unmatched.

The chain carries TRBV4-3 and TRBJ1-5; maybe TRBD1 (6 bases). This CDR3 has 14 amino acids. CDR1 is LGHNA, CDR2 YSLEER, per germline. The V and J ends lost 1 base and 4 bases respectively, with 8 bases between them. CDR3 amino acids: CASSQARGNQPQHF. The CDR3 nucleotides read TGCGCCAGCAGCCAAGCGAGGGGGAATCAGCCCCAGCATTTT.

The genes are TRBV28 and TRBJ1-6, with 10 positions matching TRBD1. Per the germline V gene, CDR1 is MDHEN and CDR2 is SYDVKM. After removal of 1 base from V and 6 bases from J, the junction contained 12 bases not matched to a gene. The CDR3 runs to 19 residues. CDR3 in DNA: TGTGCCAGCAGTTTATCATCAGGGACAGGGGAGTTCAGTAATTCACCCCTCCACTTT. The encoded protein is CASSLSSGTGEFSNSPLHF. The full variable domain, rest sourced from reference TRBV28 and TRBJ1-6, is DVKVTQSSRYLVKRTGEKVFLECVQDMDHENMFWYRQDPGLGLRLIYFSYDVKMKEKGDIPEGYSVSREKKERFSLILESASTNQTSMYLCASSLSSGTGEFSNSPLHFGNGTRLTVT.

The chain has TRBV3-1 (or the pseudogene TRBV3-2) and TRBJ2-1; 9 positions agree with TRBD2. The V segment lost 2 bases and the J segment 7 bases; nucleotides outside the gene matches: 3. Per the germline V gene, CDR1 is LGHDT and CDR2 is YNNKEL (reference sequence). The CDR3 extends over 14 amino acids. The CDR3 loop is CASSQTGLANEQFF. The CDR3 DNA reads TGTGCCAGCAGCCAAACAGGACTAGCGAATGAGCAGTTCTTC.

This clone was picked up a small number of times. The chain uses TRBV6-1 and TRBJ2-2; no firm D call. Per germline, CDR1 MNHNS and CDR2 SASEGT. V was shortened by 0 bases and J by 7 bases, with 15 bases between the two germline ends. The length of the CDR3 is 16 residues. CDR3 in amino acids: CASSEALPALVGELFF. The CDR3 DNA follows: TGTGCCAGCAGTGAAGCCCTCCCAGCGCTGGTCGGGGAGCTGTTTTTT.

This sequence joins TRBV2 and TRBJ1-5; 7 bases match TRBD1. This CDR3 is built from 14 residues. Germline V gene lookup returns CDR1 SNHLY and CDR2 FYNNEI. Unmatched junction bases numbered 7, after V lost 7 bases and J lost 4 bases. The CDR3 protein is CASKRTGPNQPQHF. The CDR3 region has the DNA TGTGCCAGCAAAAGGACAGGACCAAATCAGCCCCAGCATTTT.

The chain links TRBV4-3 to TRBJ2-7; 7 bases are a match to TRBD1. V shed 3 bases and J 6 bases; nucleotides not matched to a gene: 11. The germline CDR1 and CDR2 sequences are LGHNA and YSLEER. This CDR3 comprises 15 residues. CDR3 sequence (DNA): TGCGCCAGCAGCCAGAGACAGGGTGTCTCGCGCGAGCAGTACTTC. It yields the protein CASSQRQGVSREQYF.

This clone has more than one count but fewer than ten. The chain uses TRBV28 and TRBJ1-1; D call uncertain. V was pared by 6 bases and J by 8 bases, with 10 bases between. CDR3 length: 11 amino acids. Germline CDR1 MDHEN, CDR2 SYDVKM. CDR3 residues: CASRAVSEAFF. The CDR3 DNA follows: TGTGCCAGCAGGGCTGTGTCGGAAGCTTTCTTT.

CDR3 protein: CASSYSSRNTEAFF. The CDR3 DNA follows: TGTGCCAGCAGTTACTCATCGCGGAACACTGAAGCTTTCTTT. The chain joins TRBV6-6 to TRBJ1-1; no definite D call. The CDR3 is made up of 14 amino acids. Germline loops: CDR1 MNHNY, CDR2 SVGAGI (reference sequence). V gave up 0 bases and J gave up 1 base, with 6 bases separating them.

This chain connects TRBV4-1 to TRBJ2-1, with TRBD2 matching 9 bases. Germline CDR1 and CDR2: MGHRA and YSYEKL. The ends lost 2 bases at V and 8 bases at J; junction bases unmatched: 16. The CDR3 has 18 residues. CDR3 DNA: TGCGCCAGCAGCCAATCCTTTAGCGGGGGATTCCTTAGTGATGAGCAGTTCTTC. As protein: CASSQSFSGGFLSDEQFF.

This chain joins TRBV7-9 and TRBJ2-1; TRBD1 aligns across 8 bases. Germline loops: CDR1 SEHNR, CDR2 FQNEAQ (reference sequence). V lost 5 bases to trimming and J lost 2 bases; unmatched junction nucleotides: 8. The CDR3 runs 16 residues. In DNA form, the CDR3 reads TGTGCCAGCAGCCCGCAGGGGGCTAGAACCTACAATGAGCAGTTCTTC. Residues: CASSPQGARTYNEQFF.

The genes are TRBV20-1 and TRBJ2-3, with 10 bases aligning to TRBD2. This CDR3 comprises 17 residues. Looked up from germline, CDR1 is DFQATT and CDR2 is SNEGSKA (reference sequence). V trimming: 3 bases; J trimming: 6 bases; junction bases outside the gene matches: 15. The CDR3 loop reads CSASLMLAGGRRDTQYF. The CDR3, as DNA: TGCAGTGCTAGTTTGATGTTAGCGGGGGGCCGCAGGGATACGCAGTATTTT.

This clone was seen more than once but under ten times. The V call is TRBV7-3, the J call TRBJ2-1; 8 bases fit TRBD2. The CDR3 runs 18 residues. Unmatched junction bases numbered 17, after V lost 2 bases and J lost 8 bases. Germline V gene sequence: CDR1 SGHTA, CDR2 FQGTGA. The CDR3 spells CASSLEGATSGSRDEQFF. The CDR3 bases are TGTGCCAGCAGCTTAGAAGGGGCGACCAGCGGGAGTCGAGATGAGCAGTTCTTC.

The chain couples TRBV28 to TRBJ2-7; 9 bases agree with TRBD2. Trimming removed 5 bases from V and 5 bases from J; junction bases left unmatched: 13. The germline V gene has CDR1 MDHEN and CDR2 SYDVKM. The CDR3 consists of 16 residues. CDR3 amino acids: CASSPIVSGSLNEQYF. The CDR3 nucleotides read TGTGCCAGCAGTCCAATAGTTAGCGGGAGCTTAAACGAGCAGTACTTC.

This chain links TRBV10-1 with TRBJ2-3; TRBD2 matches at 8 bases. After removal of 2 bases from V and 8 bases from J, the junction contained 9 bases not matched to a gene. Germline loops: CDR1 WNHNN, CDR2 SYGVQD (reference sequence). This CDR3 is built from 15 residues. The CDR3 DNA is TGCGCCAGCAGTGAGGGTAGCGGGACCGGAGCTACGCAGTATTTT. This sequence encodes CASSEGSGTGATQYF.

This clone was found a few times. The CDR3 region has the DNA TGTGCCAGCAGGGGACAGGGCCCGAACACTGAAGCTTTCTTT. As protein: CASRGQGPNTEAFF. The chain couples TRBV6-5 to TRBJ1-1; 9 bases are shared with TRBD1. The CDR3 runs 14 residues. V lost 6 bases, J lost 1 base, and 3 bases stayed unmatched. Germline assignment: CDR1 MNHEY and CDR2 SVGAGI.

J is TRBJ2-6 and V is TRBV19, with 9 bases matching TRBD1. CDR1 is LNHDA and CDR2 is SQIVND in the germline V gene (reference sequence). The CDR3 extends over 18 amino acids. V was pared by 6 bases and J by 0 bases, with 9 bases of the junction left unmatched. The chain's CDR3 is CASSEVPGQGSGANVLTF. The CDR3 coding sequence is TGTGCCAGTAGCGAAGTCCCGGGACAGGGCTCTGGGGCCAACGTCCTGACTTTC.

The rearrangement uses TRBV7-9 and TRBJ2-3, with D perhaps TRBD2 (5 bases). The CDR3 spans 13 residues. Germline CDR1 and CDR2: SEHNR and FQNEAQ (reference sequence). Trimming stripped 6 bases from V and 4 bases from J, with 11 bases between. The DNA for the CDR3 is TGTGCCAGCAGTAGAGCGGCGTCAGATACGCAGTATTTT. This codes for CASSRAASDTQYF.

The V call is TRBV6-5, the J call TRBJ1-1; 7 nucleotides align to TRBD1. The CDR3 runs 14 residues. Germline CDR1 reads MNHEY; CDR2 reads SVGAGI. V gave up 6 bases and J gave up 12 bases; unmatched junction bases: 16. The CDR3 region is CASSDRTGELVPFF. CDR3 sequence (DNA): TGTGCCAGCAGCGACAGGACAGGCGAGTTGGTACCTTTCTTT.

The V and J genes are TRBV27 and TRBJ2-1; TRBD2 aligns across 11 bases. The germline V gene has CDR1 MNHEY and CDR2 SMNVEV (reference sequence). The CDR3 covers 15 residues. V dropped 0 bases and J dropped 7; count of bases not matched to a gene: 2. The CDR3: CASSLSTSGDNEQFF. CDR3 nucleotide sequence: TGTGCCAGCAGTTTATCGACTAGCGGGGATAATGAGCAGTTCTTC.

This chain connects TRBV10-1 to TRBJ2-5; D possibly corresponds to TRBD1 (5 bases). This CDR3 spans 13 amino acids. Trimming removed 3 bases at V and 3 bases at J, with 8 bases between. From germline, CDR1 is WNHNN and CDR2 SYGVQD (reference sequence). CDR3 DNA sequence: TGCGCCAGCAGTGATGGCAGGGAAGAGACCCAGTACTTC. It translates to CASSDGREETQYF.